These 13 T cell receptor beta chains originate from one sample sequenced in a study of blood T cell repertoires in COVID-19. Produced via immunoSEQ multiplex PCR; TCRdb's table is partial and in-frame only. The sample yields under 200,000 clones, around 82% seen once. Sample: peripheral blood. These receptors came from a woman over 75 with acute or convalescent COVID-19.

V is TRBV18 and J is TRBJ2-2; 11 nucleotides agree with TRBD2. The CDR3 covers 16 residues. The V gene's germline CDR1 is KGHSH and CDR2 LQKENI. J was trimmed by 1 base and V by 3 bases; bases with no gene match: 1. The CDR3 spells CASSPGLAGNTGELFF. In nucleotides, the CDR3 is TGTGCCAGCTCACCCGGACTAGCGGGGAACACCGGGGAGCTGTTTTTT.

The V call is TRBV24-1, the J call TRBJ2-2; 9 nucleotides line up with TRBD1. CDR3 size: 16 residues. After removal of 3 bases from V and 6 bases from J, the junction contained 7 bases not matched to a gene. CDR1 KGHDR and CDR2 SFDVKD come from the germline V gene. The CDR3 coding sequence is TGTGCCACCAGTGATCCCACAGGGGGCGCCTCCGGGGAGCTGTTTTTT. Its protein product is CATSDPTGGASGELFF.

This sequence joins TRBV7-2 and TRBJ1-5; D is unclear. This CDR3 is built from 17 residues. Trimming stripped 5 bases from V and 1 base from J, with 18 bases between. Germline CDR1 reads SGHTA; CDR2 reads FQGNSA. In DNA form, the CDR3 reads TGTGCCAGCAGCCTACCCCCACGCGGGATGAGCAATCAGCCCCAGCATTTT. This translates into CASSLPPRGMSNQPQHF.

The chain carries TRBV6-2 or TRBV6-3 and TRBJ2-7; 10 bases line up with TRBD2. J was trimmed by 4 bases and V by 3 bases; bases with no gene match: 3. The CDR3 totals 14 residues. Germline V gene sequence: CDR1 MNHEY, CDR2 SVGEGT. CDR3 DNA: TGTGCCAGCAGTTATTCTAGCGGGGGATACGAGCAGTACTTC. Encoded protein: CASSYSSGGYEQYF.

The chain recombines TRBV6-1 with TRBJ2-2, with D perhaps matching TRBD1 (5 bases). Per the germline V gene, CDR1 is MNHNS and CDR2 is SASEGT. The CDR3 contains 14 residues. Trimming shortened V by 2 bases and J by 5 bases, and 9 bases separated the two germline ends. CDR3 residues: CASSENRMTGELFF. The CDR3 coding sequence is TGTGCCAGCAGTGAAAACAGGATGACCGGGGAGCTGTTTTTT.

The CDR3 sequence is CASSPPQNRLSYGYTF. In nucleotides, the CDR3 is TGTGCCAGCAGCCCGCCCCAAAACAGGCTCTCCTATGGCTACACCTTC. This chain connects TRBV5-4 to TRBJ1-2; tentatively, D is TRBD1 (5 bases). The V gene's germline CDR1 is SGHNT and CDR2 YYREEE (reference sequence). CDR3 size: 16 residues. Deletions cut 4 bases from V and 4 bases from J, with 20 bases between.

V and J are TRBV18 and TRBJ2-7; TRBD1 agrees at 7 bases. The germline gives CDR1 KGHSH, CDR2 LQKENI. Unmatched junction bases numbered 10, after V lost 4 bases and J lost 7 bases. The CDR3 sequence is 14 residues long. The CDR3 sequence: CASSQSTGEREQYF. The CDR3 DNA is TGTGCCAGCTCACAATCTACAGGGGAACGGGAGCAGTACTTC.

This chain uses TRBV11-2 with TRBJ2-7; 10 bases line up with TRBD1. From germline, CDR1 is SGHAT and CDR2 FQNNGV. J gave up 6 bases and V 4 bases, and 6 bases lay outside the gene matches. The CDR3 is 14 amino acids. In DNA, the CDR3 is TGTGCCAGCAGCTCCATCCGGGACAGGGGCGAGCAGTACTTC. It codes for CASSSIRDRGEQYF.

The chain recombines TRBV7-9 with TRBJ1-1, with D possibly being TRBD1 (5 bases). The V and J ends lost 3 bases and 11 bases respectively, with 19 bases between them. Per germline, CDR1 SEHNR and CDR2 FQNEAQ (reference sequence). The CDR3 length is 14 residues. The CDR3 loop is CASSLAGLKSGAFF. In DNA form, the CDR3 reads TGTGCCAGCAGCTTGGCGGGACTCAAATCTGGGGCTTTCTTT.

The chain uses TRBV21-1 and TRBJ1-3. TRBV21-1 is a pseudogene. The CDR3 loop spans 14 amino acids. The CDR3 DNA follows: TGTGCCAGCAGCAATCGGGTCTTCGGAAACACCATATATTTT. This sequence encodes CASSNRVFGNTIYF.

The CDR3 here is CASSQWGEYNEQFF. The CDR3 coding sequence is TGTGCCAGCAGCCAGTGGGGGGAATACAATGAGCAGTTCTTC. V usage is TRBV5-4 and J usage is TRBJ2-1; D is possibly TRBD2 (6 bases). This CDR3 is built from 14 residues. Germline V gene data show CDR1 as SGHNT and CDR2 as YYREEE (reference sequence). V lost 4 bases, J lost 4 bases, and 12 bases lay in between.

The chain joins TRBV7-2 to TRBJ2-7; 7 nucleotides match TRBD1. The germline CDR1 and CDR2 sequences are SGHTA and FQGNSA. V was pared by 1 base and J by 1 base, with 1 base of the junction left unmatched. The CDR3 totals 14 residues. The CDR3 here is CASSLDRGSYEQYF. The CDR3 DNA sequence: TGTGCCAGCAGCTTAGACAGGGGTTCCTACGAGCAGTACTTC. The whole variable domain, remainder taken from reference TRBV7-2 and TRBJ2-7, is GAGVSQSPSNKVTEKGKDVELRCDPISGHTALYWYRQSLGQGLEFLIYFQGNSAPDKSGLPSDRFSAERTGGSVSTLTIQRTQQEDSAVYLCASSLDRGSYEQYFGPGTRLTVT.

The J gene is TRBJ1-6, the V gene TRBV9, with D unresolved. Germline CDR1 SGDLS, CDR2 YYNGEE. The length of the CDR3 is 18 residues. The V and J ends lost 3 bases and 0 bases respectively, with 16 bases between them. The CDR3 bases are TGTGCCAGCAGCGCGGTTGGTGATTACGGCTCCTATAATTCACCCCTCCACTTT. Its translation is CASSAVGDYGSYNSPLHF.